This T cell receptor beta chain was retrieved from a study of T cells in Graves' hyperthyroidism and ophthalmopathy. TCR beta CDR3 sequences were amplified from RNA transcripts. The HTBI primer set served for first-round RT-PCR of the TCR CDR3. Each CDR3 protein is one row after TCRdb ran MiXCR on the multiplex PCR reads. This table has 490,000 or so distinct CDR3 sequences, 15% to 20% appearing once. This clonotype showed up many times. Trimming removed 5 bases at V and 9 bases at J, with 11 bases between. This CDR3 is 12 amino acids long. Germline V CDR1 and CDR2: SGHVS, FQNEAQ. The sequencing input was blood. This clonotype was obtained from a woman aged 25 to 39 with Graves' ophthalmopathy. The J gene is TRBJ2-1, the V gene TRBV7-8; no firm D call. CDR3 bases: TGTGCCAGCAGCCCCCGGTTGGCTGAGCAGTTCTTC. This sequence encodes CASSPRLAEQFF.